This T cell receptor beta chain was documented in a study of cytomegalovirus exposure and HLA in healthy donors. Study-wide results and limits: In a later analysis, CMV-associated beta chains were mostly HLA-associated, it appeared.

Germline CDR1 and CDR2: SGHVS and FNYEAQ. With V trimmed by 1 base and J by 4 bases, 4 bases remained unmatched. The CDR3 is 15 amino acids. Notes on this clone: The antigen is undetermined.

The PCR contained 60 Vbeta and 13 Jbeta primers. Authors' data handling: Later reanalysis found 70 million to 95 million unique TCR beta chains, 10 million to 14 million of them shared. The method was immunoSEQ multiplex PCR; TCRdb's version includes in-frame clones alone and lacks a portion of them. D and trimming come from the DNA, and the V and J calls and clone size come from that table. The repertoire holds around 94,000 clones, with 63% as singletons. Material for sequencing was PBMCs. The chain employs TRBV7-6 and TRBJ2-1, with 7 bases matching TRBD2. The source is a human donor in good health. The CDR3 region is CASSLVRGGYNEQFF. CDR3 nucleotide sequence: TGTGCCAGCAGCTTAGTTCGGGGAGGGTACAATGAGCAGTTCTTC.